The rows below give T cell receptor beta chains drawn from one sample of a study of cytomegalovirus exposure and HLA in healthy donors. Only in-frame clones appear in the TCRdb table, and some are missing; sequencing was by immunoSEQ multiplex PCR. The profile covers about 140,000 clones, with roughly 65% appearing a single time and 1.5% to 2% taken by the ten largest. The specimen was PBMCs. The receptors were gathered from a woman aged 25 to 39 in good health and CMV-seronegative. The CDR3 runs from the conserved cysteine through the conserved F or W. The D gene is left open where the match is weak. Not all rows give a size; the values are once, few, many and, for expanded clones, a class.

>once|-|TRBJ2-5|TRBV29-1
CSDQGRDQETQYF
TGCAGCGACCAAGGACGGGATCAAGAGACCCAGTACTTC
>-|TRBD2|TRBJ2-3|TRBV11-3
CASSQTRTSAQYF
TGTGCCAGCAGCCAAACCCGGACTAGCGCGCAGTATTTT
>-|-|TRBJ1-6|TRBV18
CASSPPAPSGNSPLHF
TGTGCCAGCTCACCACCGGCACCCTCGGGTAATTCACCCCTCCACTTT
>-|-|TRBJ1-3|TRBV10-1
CASSVFQYPGNTIYF
TGCGCCAGCAGTGTATTTCAGTATCCTGGAAACACCATATATTTT
>-|TRBD1|TRBJ2-3|TRBV18
CASSPLGTASDTQYF
TGTGCCAGCTCACCACTAGGGACAGCTAGCGATACGCAGTATTTT
>-|-|TRBJ2-1|TRBV11-1
CASSPQRYNEQFF
TGTGCCAGCAGCCCCCAGCGATACAATGAGCAGTTCTTC
>few|TRBD1|TRBJ1-2|TRBV9
CASSVLGQDNYGYTF
TGTGCCAGCAGCGTACTGGGACAGGATAACTATGGCTACACCTTC
>-|-|TRBJ2-7|TRBV11-3
CASSLVPRGEQYF
TGTGCCAGCAGCTTAGTGCCGCGAGGCGAGCAGTACTTC
>-|TRBD2|TRBJ2-3|TRBV5-1
CASSTQRGGQDTQYF
TGCGCCAGCAGCACCCAGCGGGGGGGCCAAGATACGCAGTATTTT
>-|TRBD2|TRBJ2-1|TRBV7-9
CASSSGLAGYGFF
TGTGCCAGCAGCTCAGGACTAGCGGGATACGGGTTCTTC
>-|-|TRBJ2-3|TRBV14
CAGSPTRFTDTQYF
TGTGCCGGCAGCCCTACTAGGTTCACAGATACGCAGTATTTT
>-|TRBD2|TRBJ2-1|TRBV10-3
CAISESQGSGDNNEQFF
TGTGCCATCAGTGAGTCCCAGGGTAGCGGGGATAACAATGAGCAGTTCTTC
>medium-sized|-|TRBJ1-2|TRBV6-6
CASSPRADYGYTF
TGTGCCAGCAGCCCCAGGGCAGACTATGGCTACACCTTC
>-|-|TRBJ2-5|TRBV7-9
CASSERETQYF
TGTGCCAGCAGCGAGCGAGAGACCCAGTACTTC
>few|-|TRBJ2-7|TRBV9
CASSLSATDYEQYF
TGTGCCAGCAGCCTTAGCGCCACCGACTACGAGCAGTACTTC
>few|-|TRBJ1-2|TRBV21-1
CASSVSGTGINYGYTF
TGTGCCAGCAGCGTTTCCGGGACAGGCATTAACTATGGCTACACCTTC
>-|TRBD1|TRBJ1-2|TRBV28
CASEGSGTGLFYGYTF
TGTGCCTCGGAAGGGTCCGGGACAGGTTTATTCTATGGCTACACCTTC
>-|-|TRBJ1-1|TRBV28
CASSYIPQANTEAFF
TGTGCCAGCAGTTATATTCCACAGGCGAACACTGAAGCTTTCTTT
>once|-|TRBJ1-5|TRBV28
CASIAAGQPQHF
TGTGCCAGCATTGCGGCCGGACAGCCCCAGCATTTT
>few|TRBD2|TRBJ2-7|TRBV28
CASRPLAGGAYEQYF
TGTGCCAGCAGACCACTAGCGGGGGGGGCCTACGAGCAGTACTTC
>-|-|TRBJ2-5|TRBV18
CASSQVYQETQYF
TGTGCCAGCTCCCAGGTGTACCAAGAGACCCAGTACTTC
>-|TRBD2|TRBJ2-7|TRBV5-1
CASGREGPYEQYF
TGCGCCAGCGGGCGGGAGGGCCCCTACGAGCAGTACTTC
>-|-|TRBJ1-1|TRBV6-5
CASSVGVTGTEAFF
TGTGCCAGCAGCGTGGGAGTTACGGGCACTGAAGCTTTCTTT